This record looks at one T cell receptor beta chain sequence and its context. V was clipped by 8 bases and J by 7 bases, with 17 bases between them. The CDR3 covers 12 residues. The germline V gene encodes CDR1 SQVTM and CDR2 ANQGSEA. The entirety of the isolated RNA underwent reverse transcription, so expressed TCRB transcripts were sequenced. The repertoire was sequenced with immunoSEQ multiplex PCR; TCRdb's copy has only in-frame clones and lacks some. Found here are about half a million clones, approximately 10% of them singletons; the top ten hold around 0.05%. The entry originates in a study of beta chain features in type 1 diabetes.

The gene calls are TRBV29-1 and TRBJ1-2; D possibly corresponds to TRBD1 (5 bases). The source material was naive CD4+ T cells from blood. The sequence came from a woman aged 18-35 years in good health. CDR3 in DNA: TGCAGCTACTTCCGGGACGTAGGTGGCTACACCTTC. Its protein is CSYFRDVGGYTF.